The 13 T cell receptor beta chains below all came from one sample that was sequenced in a study of control samples from healthy donors and cancer patients. TCRdb keeps only in-frame clones here, not all; method: immunoSEQ multiplex PCR. Seen here are about 120,000 clones, about 88% observed once, and the top ten hold 2% to 3%. The sample comprised blood. These receptors all come from an older woman in good health.

This chain connects TRBV7-2 to TRBJ2-3; D may be TRBD2 (5 bases). V was clipped by 4 bases and J by 4 bases, with 15 bases between them. CDR1 and CDR2 from the germline V gene are SGHTA and FQGNSA. The CDR3 is made up of 15 amino acids. Written as DNA, the CDR3 is TGTGCCAGCAGCTCGAGCCCCGGGAACTCAGATACGCAGTATTTT. Protein sequence: CASSSSPGNSDTQYF. The full variable domain, in which reference TRBV7-2 and TRBJ2-3 provide the parts outside the CDR3, is GAGVSQSPSNKVTEKGKDVELRCDPISGHTALYWYRQSLGQGLEFLIYFQGNSAPDKSGLPSDRFSAERTGGSVSTLTIQRTQQEDSAVYLCASSSSPGNSDTQYFGPGTRLTVL.

This chain uses TRBV11-3 with TRBJ2-1; no clear D. Germline values: CDR1 SGHNT, CDR2 YENEEA. The V and J ends lost 1 base and 5 bases respectively, with 3 bases between them. This CDR3 has 12 residues. DNA for the CDR3: TGTGCCAGCAGCTTAGGCCACAATGAGCAGTTCTTC. This sequence encodes CASSLGHNEQFF.

A remark on this clone: This sample includes further DNA sequences coding for the same CDR3. V and J are TRBV5-1 and TRBJ1-5; 9 bases are a match to TRBD1. Germline lookup yields CDR1 SGHRS and CDR2 YFSETQ. The CDR3 loop spans 16 amino acids. V gave up 0 bases and J gave up 5 bases; unmatched junction bases: 6. In nucleotides, the CDR3 is TGCGCCAGCAGCTTGGGGGAGACAGGGGGGGATCAGCCCCAGCATTTT. It specifies CASSLGETGGDQPQHF.

The chain has TRBV6-6 and TRBJ1-1, with TRBD1 as a possible D gene (5 bases). The CDR3 consists of 12 residues. Germline CDR1 reads MNHNY; CDR2 reads SVGAGI (reference sequence). With 10 bases removed from V and 5 bases from J, the gap between germline ends came to 14 bases. The CDR3 DNA follows: TGTGCCACCGGGAGGGGTGAAACTGAAGCTTTCTTT. Amino acids: CATGRGETEAFF.

V usage is TRBV7-9 and J usage is TRBJ2-7; D is unresolved. Trimming left V 5 bases short and J 1 base short, with 9 bases between. Germline V lookup: CDR1 SEHNR, CDR2 FQNEAQ (reference sequence). This CDR3 spans 13 amino acids. CDR3 region: CASSRDTSYEQYF. CDR3 nucleotides: TGTGCCAGCAGCCGTGACACTTCCTACGAGCAGTACTTC.

The chain combines TRBV6-6 with TRBJ2-7; D gene ambiguous. Germline V gene data show CDR1 as MNHNY and CDR2 as SVGAGI (reference sequence). V was pared by 4 bases and J by 6 bases, with 7 bases between. The CDR3 runs to 11 residues. As DNA, the CDR3 is TGTGCCAGCAGTTCATCATTCGAGCAGTACTTC. Protein product: CASSSSFEQYF.

This clone was seen once. V and J are TRBV5-1 and TRBJ1-2; TRBD1 agrees at 7 bases. The CDR3 sequence is 14 residues long. The germline V gene has CDR1 SGHRS and CDR2 YFSETQ. The junction had 7 bases not matched to a gene; V was cut back by 2 bases and J by 6 bases. CDR3 DNA sequence: TGCGCCAGCAGCTTAATACAGGGGTTAGATGGCTACACCTTC. As protein: CASSLIQGLDGYTF.

V usage is TRBV29-1 and J usage is TRBJ1-3; a possible D gene is TRBD1 (6 bases). Germline lookup yields CDR1 SQVTM and CDR2 ANQGSEA. The CDR3 is 13 amino acids. Deletions cut 6 bases from V and 2 bases from J, with 11 bases between. Here the CDR3 DNA reads TGCAGCGTGGAACACAGGGCTGGAAACACCATATATTTT. This translates into CSVEHRAGNTIYF.

The chain is built from TRBV2 and TRBJ1-5; 10 positions match TRBD1. Germline CDR1 is SNHLY and CDR2 is FYNNEI. V lost 5 bases and J lost 6; bases outside the gene matches: 7. The CDR3 covers 15 residues. CDR3 protein: CASSIGQGVGQPQHF. The DNA of the CDR3 is TGTGCCAGCAGTATTGGACAGGGGGTCGGTCAGCCCCAGCATTTT.

V usage is TRBV20-1 and J usage is TRBJ2-5; maybe TRBD2 (6 bases). Trimming removed 3 bases at V and 5 bases at J, with 16 bases between. Germline values: CDR1 DFQATT, CDR2 SNEGSKA (reference sequence). This CDR3 is 14 amino acids long. This chain's CDR3 is CSASRGTLGETQYF. For the CDR3, the DNA is TGCAGTGCTAGTCGCGGGACGCTGGGGGAGACCCAGTACTTC.

The genes are TRBV6-5 and TRBJ2-2, with 14 bases fitting TRBD2. The V gene end was trimmed by 5 bases and the J gene end by 6 bases; junction bases not matched to a gene: 2. The CDR3 runs 15 residues. Germline V gives CDR1 MNHEY, CDR2 SVGAGI. The CDR3 nucleotides are TGTGCCAGCAGTAGGACTAGCGGGGGGTCCGGGGAGCTGTTTTTT. It specifies CASSRTSGGSGELFF.

This chain joins TRBV12-3 or TRBV12-4 and TRBJ2-5; no definite D call. Trimming shortened V by 3 bases and J by 5 bases, and 4 bases separated the two germline ends. CDR3 length: 11 residues. The CDR3 here is CASSFLETQYF. For the CDR3, the DNA is TGTGCCAGCAGTTTTCTGGAGACCCAGTACTTC.

CDR3 in amino acids: CASSSRQGALTDTQYF. In DNA form, the CDR3 reads TGTGCCAGTAGTAGCAGGCAGGGGGCCCTCACAGATACGCAGTATTTT. V gene TRBV19 combines with J gene TRBJ2-3; 8 bases are shared with TRBD1. The CDR3 loop spans 16 amino acids. Germline CDR1 and CDR2: LNHDA and SQIVND (reference sequence). Trimming at V came to 4 bases and at J to 2 bases, leaving 8 bases not matched to a gene.